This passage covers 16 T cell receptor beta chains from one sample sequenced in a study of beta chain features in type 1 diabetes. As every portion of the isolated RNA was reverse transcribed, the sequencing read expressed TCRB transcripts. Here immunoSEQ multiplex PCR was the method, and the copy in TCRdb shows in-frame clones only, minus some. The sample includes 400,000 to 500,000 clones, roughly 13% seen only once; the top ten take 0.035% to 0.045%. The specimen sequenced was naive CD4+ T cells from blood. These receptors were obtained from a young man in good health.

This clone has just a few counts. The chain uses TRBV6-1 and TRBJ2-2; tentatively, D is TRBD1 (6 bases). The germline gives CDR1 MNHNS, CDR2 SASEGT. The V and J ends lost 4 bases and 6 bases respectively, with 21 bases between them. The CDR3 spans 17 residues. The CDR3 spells CASSGNYRVEGSGELFF. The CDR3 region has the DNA TGTGCCAGCAGTGGAAATTACAGGGTAGAGGGTTCCGGGGAGCTGTTTTTT.

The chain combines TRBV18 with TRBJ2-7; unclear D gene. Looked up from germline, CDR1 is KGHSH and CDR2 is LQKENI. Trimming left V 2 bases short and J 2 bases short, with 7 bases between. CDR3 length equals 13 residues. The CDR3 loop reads CASSPKSPYEQYF. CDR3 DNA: TGTGCCAGCTCACCAAAGTCACCCTACGAGCAGTACTTC.

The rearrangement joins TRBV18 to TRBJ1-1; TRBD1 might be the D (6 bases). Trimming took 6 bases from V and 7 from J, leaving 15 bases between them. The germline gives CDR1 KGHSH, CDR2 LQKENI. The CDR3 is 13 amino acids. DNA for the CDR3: TGTGCCAGCTCGCCAAGGACAGATGTTGAAGCTTTCTTT. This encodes CASSPRTDVEAFF.

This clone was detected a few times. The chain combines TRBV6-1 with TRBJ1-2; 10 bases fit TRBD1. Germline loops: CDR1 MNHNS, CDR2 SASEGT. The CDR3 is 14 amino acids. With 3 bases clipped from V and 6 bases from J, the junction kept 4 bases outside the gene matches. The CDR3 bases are TGTGCCAGCAGTGACTTAGGGACAGGGGATGGCTACACCTTC. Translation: CASSDLGTGDGYTF.

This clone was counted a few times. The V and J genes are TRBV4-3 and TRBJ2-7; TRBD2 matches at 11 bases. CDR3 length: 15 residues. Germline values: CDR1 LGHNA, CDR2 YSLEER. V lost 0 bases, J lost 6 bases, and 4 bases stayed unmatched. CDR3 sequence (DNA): TGCGCCAGCAGCCAAGAGGCACTAGCGGGAGCCGAGCAGTACGTC. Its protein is CASSQEALAGAEQYV.

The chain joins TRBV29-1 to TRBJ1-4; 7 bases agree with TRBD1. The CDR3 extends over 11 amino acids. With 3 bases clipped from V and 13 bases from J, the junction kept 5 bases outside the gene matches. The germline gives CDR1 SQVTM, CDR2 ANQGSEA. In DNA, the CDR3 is TGCAGCGTTGATCAGGGGGACCGACTGTTTTTT. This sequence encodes CSVDQGDRLFF.

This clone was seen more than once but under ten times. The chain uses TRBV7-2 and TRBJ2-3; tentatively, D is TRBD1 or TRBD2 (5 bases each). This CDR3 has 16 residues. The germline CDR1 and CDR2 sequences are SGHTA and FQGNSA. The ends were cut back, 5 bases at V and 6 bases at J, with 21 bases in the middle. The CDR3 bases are TGTGCCAGCAGCCCCTTTCAAGCGGACACGGAGGATACGCAGTATTTT. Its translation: CASSPFQADTEDTQYF.

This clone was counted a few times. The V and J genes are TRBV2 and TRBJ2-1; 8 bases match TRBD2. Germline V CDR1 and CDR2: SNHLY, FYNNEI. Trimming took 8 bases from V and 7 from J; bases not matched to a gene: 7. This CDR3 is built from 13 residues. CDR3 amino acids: CASRSGIRNEQFF. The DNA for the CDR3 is TGTGCCAGCCGTAGCGGGATTCGTAATGAGCAGTTCTTC.

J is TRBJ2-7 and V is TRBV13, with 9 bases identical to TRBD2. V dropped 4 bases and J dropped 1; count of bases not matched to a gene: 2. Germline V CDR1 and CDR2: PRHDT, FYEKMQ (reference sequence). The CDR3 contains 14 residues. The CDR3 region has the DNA TGTGCCAGCAGCTATAGCGGGAGTTCCTACGAGCAGTACGTC. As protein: CASSYSGSSYEQYV.

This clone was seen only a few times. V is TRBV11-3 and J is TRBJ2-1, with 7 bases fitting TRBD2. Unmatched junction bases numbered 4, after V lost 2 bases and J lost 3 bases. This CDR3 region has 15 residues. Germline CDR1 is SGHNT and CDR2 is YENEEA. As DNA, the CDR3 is TGTGCCAGCAGCTTAAGGTCTAGCGGCTACAATGAGCAGTTCTTC. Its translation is CASSLRSSGYNEQFF.

CDR3 region: CASSVGERDYEQYV. The CDR3 nucleotides are TGTGCCAGCAGCGTAGGAGAAAGGGACTACGAGCAGTACGTC. The rearrangement links TRBV9 to TRBJ2-7; D unclear. V shed 0 bases and J shed 3 bases, with 10 bases lying between them. From germline, CDR1 is SGDLS and CDR2 YYNGEE. This CDR3 is 14 amino acids long.

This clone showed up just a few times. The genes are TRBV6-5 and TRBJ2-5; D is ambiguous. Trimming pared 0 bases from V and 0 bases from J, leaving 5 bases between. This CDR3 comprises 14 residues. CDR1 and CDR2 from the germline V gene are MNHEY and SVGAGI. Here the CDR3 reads CASSYSNYQETQYF. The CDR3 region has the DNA TGTGCCAGCAGTTACTCGAACTACCAAGAGACCCAGTACTTC.

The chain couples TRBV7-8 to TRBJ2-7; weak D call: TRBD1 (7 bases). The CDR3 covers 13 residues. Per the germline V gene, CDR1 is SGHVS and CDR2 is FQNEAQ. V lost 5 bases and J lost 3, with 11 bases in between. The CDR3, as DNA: TGTGCCAGCAGCCCAGGGGGGCACTACGAGCAGTACTTC. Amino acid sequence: CASSPGGHYEQYF.

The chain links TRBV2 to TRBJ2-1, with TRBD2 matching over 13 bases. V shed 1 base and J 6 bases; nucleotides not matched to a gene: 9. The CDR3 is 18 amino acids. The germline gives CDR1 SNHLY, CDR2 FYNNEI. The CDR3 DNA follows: TGTGCCAGCAGTGAAGAAACTAGCGGGAGGGCCTTTGGCAATGAGCAGTTCTTC. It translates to CASSEETSGRAFGNEQFF.

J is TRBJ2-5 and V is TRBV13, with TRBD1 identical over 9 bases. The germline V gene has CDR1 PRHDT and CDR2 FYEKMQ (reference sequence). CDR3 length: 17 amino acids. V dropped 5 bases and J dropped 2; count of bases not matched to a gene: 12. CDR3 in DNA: TGTGCCAGCAGCCCAACGGACAGGGGCGGGTCACAAGAGACCCAGTACTTC. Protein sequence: CASSPTDRGGSQETQYF.

CDR3: CASKTGGRETQYF. CDR3 DNA sequence: TGTGCCAGCAAGACAGGGGGCCGGGAGACCCAGTACTTC. The chain recombines TRBV28 with TRBJ2-5; 10 bases are shared with TRBD1. The CDR3 extends over 13 amino acids. Germline lookup yields CDR1 MDHEN and CDR2 SYDVKM. After removal of 7 bases from V and 5 bases from J, the junction contained 4 bases not matched to a gene.